The 24 T cell receptor beta chains below all came from one sample that was sequenced in a study of blood T cell repertoires in COVID-19. The repertoire was sequenced with immunoSEQ multiplex PCR; TCRdb's copy has only in-frame clones and lacks some. Among about 150,000 clones listed, approximately 88% were seen once. Specimen: peripheral blood. All receptors come from a human donor in a cohort sampled during active COVID-19.

CDR3 sequence reads: CASSSLAGERTGFEQYF. The CDR3, as DNA: TGTGCCAGCAGTTCCCTCGCGGGGGAACGAACAGGGTTCGAGCAGTACTTC. The J gene is TRBJ2-7, the V gene TRBV28, with D maybe TRBD2 (7 bases). V shed 4 bases and J shed 6 bases, with 25 bases lying between them. The CDR3 runs 17 residues. Germline V CDR1 and CDR2: MDHEN, SYDVKM.

The chain combines TRBV7-9 with TRBJ1-1, with a possible D match to TRBD1 (5 bases). CDR3 length equals 14 residues. V lost 5 bases to trimming and J lost 1 base, with 11 bases between them. CDR1 is SEHNR, CDR2 FQNEAQ, per germline (reference sequence). In nucleotides, the CDR3 is TGTGCCAGCAGCGCCGGGACTGAGAACACTGAAGCTTTCTTT. Its protein product is CASSAGTENTEAFF.

V and J are TRBV5-1 and TRBJ2-1, with TRBD1 matching 7 bases. Losses at the gene ends were 3 bases for V and 6 bases for J; bases not matched to a gene: 6. CDR1 is SGHRS and CDR2 is YFSETQ in the germline V gene. The CDR3 sequence is 14 residues long. The CDR3 region is CASSSRTGTNEQFF. CDR3 nucleotide sequence: TGCGCCAGCAGCTCACGGACAGGAACCAATGAGCAGTTCTTC.

The chain has TRBV3-1 (or the pseudogene TRBV3-2) and TRBJ1-2, with D tentatively TRBD1 (6 bases). The V end was cut by 4 bases, the J end by 7 bases, with 13 bases between. Germline CDR1 is LGHDT and CDR2 is YNNKEL (reference sequence). This CDR3 is 13 amino acids long. In DNA, the CDR3 is TGTGCCAGCAGCCCCGGGGGGCTAGGTGGCTACACCTTC. Its protein product is CASSPGGLGGYTF.

In regard to this clone: A read error may produce the germline difference seen at one junction end. The chain employs TRBV6-1 and TRBJ1-3; 8 bases agree with TRBD1. CDR1 is MNHNS and CDR2 is SASEGT in the germline V gene. The CDR3 has 15 residues. The chain's CDR3 is CASREGQGAGNTIYF. The CDR3 DNA follows: TGTGCCAGCAGGGAAGGACAGGGAGCCGGAAACACCATATATTTT.

The genes are TRBV6-2 or TRBV6-3 and TRBJ2-7; possible D gene TRBD1, 6 bases. Germline V lookup: CDR1 MNHEY, CDR2 SVGEGT. The length of the CDR3 is 16 residues. Trimming took off 2 bases at V and 2 bases at J, with 16 bases between the two ends. In DNA, the CDR3 is TGTGCCAGCAGTTACGGAGCAGGGGCCCGACCCTACGAGCAGTACTTC. It codes for CASSYGAGARPYEQYF.

The table lists this clone with a few counts. The chain recombines TRBV27 with TRBJ1-5, with 9 bases matching TRBD1. Trimming at V came to 6 bases and at J to 5 bases, leaving 5 bases not matched to a gene. Germline CDR1 reads MNHEY; CDR2 reads SMNVEV (reference sequence). This CDR3 is 14 amino acids long. The chain's CDR3 is CASRPGTGHQPQHF. The CDR3, as DNA: TGTGCCAGCAGGCCCGGGACAGGGCATCAGCCCCAGCATTTT.

The chain joins TRBV19 to TRBJ2-7; D not resolved. The length of the CDR3 is 15 residues. Germline V gene lookup returns CDR1 LNHDA and CDR2 SQIVND (reference sequence). V gave up 2 bases and J gave up 0 bases, with 11 bases separating them. CDR3 region: CASSISDSSSYEQYF. CDR3 bases: TGTGCCAGTAGTATATCCGACTCAAGCTCCTACGAGCAGTACTTC.

The rearrangement links TRBV4-1 to TRBJ1-2; 7 bases line up with TRBD1. This CDR3 spans 18 amino acids. Germline-derived CDR1 and CDR2 are MGHRA and YSYEKL. The ends lost 3 bases at V and 4 bases at J; junction bases unmatched: 17. The CDR3: CASSQAKGTGQSSYGYTF. The CDR3 DNA reads TGCGCCAGCAGCCAGGCCAAGGGTACGGGACAGTCGAGCTATGGCTACACCTTC.

The V call is TRBV6-6, the J call TRBJ2-1, with TRBD2 matching 12 bases. Trimming at V came to 5 bases and at J to 5 bases, leaving 16 bases not matched to a gene. This CDR3 contains 19 residues. Germline V CDR1 and CDR2: MNHNY, SVGAGI (reference sequence). The CDR3 DNA reads as TGTGCCAGCAGTCCACTGACCCCACTAGCGGGGGGTTATCACAATGAGCAGTTCTTC. Translation: CASSPLTPLAGGYHNEQFF.

The V gene is TRBV7-9, the J gene TRBJ1-1; TRBD1 matches at 7 bases. Germline lookup yields CDR1 SEHNR and CDR2 FQNEAQ (reference sequence). V was pared by 4 bases and J by 6 bases, with 2 bases of the junction left unmatched. There are 12 residues in the CDR3. The CDR3 protein is CASSSQGSEAFF. CDR3 DNA: TGTGCCAGCAGCTCACAGGGGTCTGAAGCTTTCTTT.

This chain joins TRBV9 and TRBJ2-7, with 10 bases that match TRBD2. The junction had 13 bases not matched to a gene; V was cut back by 0 bases and J by 7 bases. The CDR3 is 17 residues long. Germline CDR1 is SGDLS and CDR2 is YYNGEE. For the CDR3, the DNA is TGTGCCAGCAGCGTAGACCCAATGGAGGGACTAGCGAGGGAGCAGTACTTC. Translation: CASSVDPMEGLAREQYF.

The rearrangement links TRBV5-4 to TRBJ1-4, with a tentative D call TRBD1 (5 bases). Trimming removed 5 bases at V and 7 bases at J, with 24 bases between. CDR3 length equals 17 residues. CDR1 SGHNT and CDR2 YYREEE come from the germline V gene (reference sequence). The CDR3 protein is CASRHPSGPLRGEKLFF. In DNA, the CDR3 is TGTGCCAGCAGACACCCCTCGGGCCCACTAAGGGGTGAAAAACTGTTTTTT.

V is TRBV6-2 or TRBV6-3 and J is TRBJ2-7; the match to TRBD1 covers 7 bases. V gave up 3 bases and J gave up 0 bases; unmatched junction bases: 2. The CDR3 runs 14 residues. The germline CDR1 and CDR2 sequences are MNHEY and SVGEGT. The CDR3 bases are TGTGCCAGCAGTTATGCAGGGGGCTCCTACGAGCAGTACTTC. This codes for CASSYAGGSYEQYF.

This clone has a single count. V usage is TRBV5-4 and J usage is TRBJ2-7; TRBD1 is a possible D gene (6 bases). The CDR3 totals 15 residues. Per germline, CDR1 SGHNT and CDR2 YYREEE (reference sequence). Between the trimmed V and J ends, which lost 0 bases and 0 bases, there was a span of 10 bases. The CDR3 is CASSLDPGVSYEQYF. The DNA for the CDR3 is TGTGCCAGCAGCTTGGACCCAGGGGTCTCCTACGAGCAGTACTTC.

The chain carries TRBV7-2 and TRBJ2-3; 12 nucleotides line up with TRBD2. This CDR3 comprises 17 residues. CDR1 and CDR2 (germline): SGHTA, FQGNSA. J gave up 3 bases and V 1 base, and 5 bases lay outside the gene matches. The CDR3 nucleotides are TGTGCCAGCAGCTTAGGGCTAGCGGGGGGGCCGACAGATACGCAGTATTTT. This encodes CASSLGLAGGPTDTQYF.

The DNA for the CDR3 is TGTGCCAGCAGCCCACGGTCCGTGAATGAGCAGTTCTTC. Its translation: CASSPRSVNEQFF. The V call is TRBV11-3, the J call TRBJ2-1; D gene ambiguous. V was trimmed by 5 bases and J by 7 bases, leaving 12 bases between them. The V gene's germline CDR1 is SGHNT and CDR2 YENEEA. The CDR3 runs to 13 residues.

The J gene is TRBJ2-7, the V gene TRBV13, with 7 bases aligning to TRBD1. Germline assignment: CDR1 PRHDT and CDR2 FYEKMQ (reference sequence). Unmatched junction bases numbered 5, after V lost 5 bases and J lost 4 bases. The CDR3 totals 13 residues. CDR3 bases: TGTGCCAGCAGCGCCCGGGACAGTTACGAGCAGTACTTC. It encodes CASSARDSYEQYF. Looking up the rest from reference TRBV13 and TRBJ2-7 gives the full variable domain: AAGVIQSPRHLIKEKRETATLKCYPIPRHDTVYWYQQGPGQDPQFLISFYEKMQSDKGSIPDRFSAQQFSDYHSELNMSSLELGDSALYFCASSARDSYEQYFGPGTRLTVT.

The V gene is TRBV5-1, the J gene TRBJ2-7; 9 nucleotides align to TRBD2. V lost 0 bases and J lost 1; bases outside the gene matches: 5. CDR3 length: 16 residues. CDR1 and CDR2 from the germline V gene are SGHRS and YFSETQ. CDR3 in amino acids: CASSLDSGGLSYEQYF. CDR3 sequence (DNA): TGCGCCAGCAGCTTGGATAGCGGGGGTTTATCCTACGAGCAGTACTTC.

This clone was detected a few times. The chain recombines TRBV2 with TRBJ1-3; the match to TRBD1 covers 10 bases. Unmatched junction bases numbered 11, after V lost 6 bases and J lost 3 bases. Germline V CDR1 and CDR2: SNHLY, FYNNEI. The CDR3 has 17 amino acids. CDR3 protein: CASSDIRQGADGNTIYF. The CDR3 DNA reads as TGTGCCAGCAGCGACATTCGACAGGGGGCGGATGGAAACACCATATATTTT.

The gene calls are TRBV27 and TRBJ1-6; D remains unclear. The CDR3 runs 17 residues. Trimming left V 6 bases short and J 0 bases short, with 15 bases between. CDR1 is MNHEY, CDR2 SMNVEV, per germline (reference sequence). This CDR3 reads CASSPAAVSSYNSPLHF. The CDR3 DNA sequence: TGTGCCAGCAGCCCCGCGGCGGTGAGCTCCTATAATTCACCCCTCCACTTT.

The chain carries TRBV7-2 and TRBJ2-1; weak D call: TRBD1 (6 bases). Between the trimmed V and J ends, which lost 4 bases and 0 bases, there was a span of 19 bases. From germline, CDR1 is SGHTA and CDR2 FQGNSA. The CDR3 length is 18 residues. The CDR3 bases are TGTGCCAGCAGCTCACCGAGAGTTAGGGGGACCTCCTACAATGAGCAGTTCTTC. Its protein is CASSSPRVRGTSYNEQFF.

The V gene is TRBV18, the J gene TRBJ2-3; 10 bases are a match to TRBD1. This CDR3 is built from 15 residues. V dropped 3 bases and J dropped 8; count of bases not matched to a gene: 8. The germline V gene has CDR1 KGHSH and CDR2 LQKENI. In nucleotides, the CDR3 is TGTGCCAGCTCACCCGGGACAGGGGATCCGCTTACGCAGTATTTT. Translation gives CASSPGTGDPLTQYF.

In this sample, this clone turned up a few times. The rearrangement uses TRBV28 and TRBJ1-5, with 8 bases aligning to TRBD1. Germline CDR1 MDHEN, CDR2 SYDVKM. V shed 6 bases and J 2 bases; nucleotides not matched to a gene: 0. This CDR3 spans 13 amino acids. Written as DNA, the CDR3 is TGTGCCAGCAGGACAGGGGGCAATCAGCCCCAGCATTTT. This encodes CASRTGGNQPQHF.